This entry lists 6 T cell receptor beta chains sequenced from one sample in a study of early T cells in non-severe SARS-CoV-2 infection. TCRdb reprocessed the 5' RACE reads with MiXCR, giving one entry per CDR3 protein. Of tens of thousands of distinct CDR3 sequences listed, 8.7% are singletons. Specimen: whole blood, collected at baseline. The source is an adult who was a healthcare worker with PCR-confirmed SARS-CoV-2 infection or an uninfected control (not recorded which).

This clonotype came up many times. The chain combines TRBV28 with TRBJ1-5; TRBD1 aligns across 7 bases. The germline V gene has CDR1 MDHEN and CDR2 SYDVKM. The trim removed 4 bases at V and 1 base at J, leaving 7 bases unmatched. The CDR3 extends over 16 amino acids. The CDR3 loop is CASSSTGSGSNQPQHF. CDR3 in DNA: TGTGCCAGCAGTTCGACAGGGAGCGGCAGCAATCAGCCCCAGCATTTT.

This chain connects TRBV2 to TRBJ2-5, with D unclear. Germline V CDR1 and CDR2: SNHLY, FYNNEI. The CDR3 is 13 residues long. V was cut by 1 base and J by 7 bases, with 10 bases left in between. CDR3 bases: TGTGCCAGCAGTGAAGGCCGCGGCGGGACCCAGTACTTC. Protein product: CASSEGRGGTQYF. The full variable domain, with the rest looked up from reference TRBV2 and TRBJ2-5, is EPEVTQTPSHQVTQMGQEVILRCVPISNHLYFYWYRQILGQKVEFLVSFYNNEISEKSEIFDDQFSVERPDGSNFTLKIRSTKLEDSAMYFCASSEGRGGTQYFGPGTRLLVL.

This clonotype was detected only a few times. Written as DNA, the CDR3 is TGTGCCAGCAGCGTTTCGGAGGGGGCAGATACGCAGTATTTT. Its translation is CASSVSEGADTQYF. The chain links TRBV9 to TRBJ2-3; D is perhaps TRBD1 or TRBD2 (6 bases each). The CDR3 consists of 14 residues. The germline V and J ends were trimmed by 2 bases and 4 bases, with 11 bases remaining between them. The germline CDR1 and CDR2 sequences are SGDLS and YYNGEE.

This clonotype was counted at least ten times. This chain connects TRBV5-1 to TRBJ2-5; 14 bases agree with TRBD2. Germline assignment: CDR1 SGHRS and CDR2 YFSETQ. The ends lost 4 bases at V and 4 bases at J; junction bases unmatched: 6. This CDR3 is 16 amino acids long. This CDR3 is CASSTGLAGESETQYF. Written as DNA, the CDR3 is TGCGCCAGCAGCACGGGACTAGCGGGAGAGTCAGAGACCCAGTACTTC.

In this sample, this clonotype turned up many times. The genes are TRBV7-8 and TRBJ2-1; D unclear. V shed 0 bases and J shed 10 bases, with 7 bases lying between them. The CDR3 contains 12 residues. The V gene's germline CDR1 is SGHVS and CDR2 FQNEAQ. The CDR3 nucleotides read TGTGCCAGCAGCTTAGCCCCACGGGAGCAGTTCTTC. Its translation: CASSLAPREQFF.

Regarding this clonotype: The junction departs from germline at one end; a sequencing error may be responsible. The J gene is TRBJ2-5, the V gene TRBV5-5, with a possible D match to TRBD1 (6 bases). Germline CDR1 is SGHKS and CDR2 is YYEKEE (reference sequence). The CDR3 spans 13 residues. As DNA, the CDR3 is TGTGCCAGCAGCTTGGATCAGTTGACAGGCCCGGACTTC. The encoded protein is CASSLDQLTGPDF.